This T cell receptor (beta chain) was recorded in a study of blood T cell repertoires in COVID-19. Study summary: T cells, B-cell-depleted T cells, or PBMCs provided the cDNA or gDNA that served as material.

Authors' methods: Amplification from reference gene primers served as the basis for estimated nucleated cell counts. Assay: immunoSEQ multiplex PCR; the TCRdb copy retains only in-frame clones and omits some. V and J calls plus clone size are reproduced from that table; the DNA served to infer D and trimming. The sample lists roughly 180,000 clones, approximately 87% occurring once. The junction had 8 bases not matched to a gene; V was cut back by 3 bases and J by 9 bases. Germline lookup yields CDR1 LNHNV and CDR2 YYDKDF (reference sequence). CDR3 length: 14 residues. The rearrangement uses TRBV15 and TRBJ2-7, with 10 positions matching TRBD2. The clonotype was recovered from a man in his 70s with active or convalescent COVID-19. Sample: peripheral blood. Here the CDR3 reads CATSRGELAGVQYF. CDR3 bases: TGTGCCACCAGCAGGGGGGAGCTAGCGGGAGTGCAGTACTTC.